Sequencing of this T cell receptor beta chain was carried out in a study of blood T cell repertoires in COVID-19. The table came from immunoSEQ multiplex PCR; TCRdb's copy has only in-frame clones and leaves some out. The repertoire holds some 180,000 clones, with 85% as singletons. Germline CDR1 SNHLY, CDR2 FYNNEI. The J segment lost 0 bases and the V segment lost 8 bases, leaving 9 bases of the junction unmatched. The CDR3 runs to 15 residues. The sequence derives from an elderly woman with COVID-19, enrolled during active disease. The rearrangement uses TRBV2 and TRBJ2-7; 8 nucleotides align to TRBD1. The sample taken for sequencing was peripheral blood. The CDR3 DNA reads as TGTGCCAGCTGCGCTGACAGGGGCCTCTCCTACGAGCAGTACTTC. Translation gives CASCADRGLSYEQYF.